This TCR beta chain emerged from a study of blood T cells in healthy people across ages. Together with a sample-barcoded 5' primer, a J-beta primer mix was included in a second PCR lasting roughly 6 to 12 cycles. TCRdb called the 5' RACE reads again in MiXCR, with one record for every CDR3 protein. The sample shows 500,000 to 550,000 distinct CDR3 sequences, around 24% of them seen only once. V shed 7 bases, J shed 2 bases, and the junction held 10 bases outside the gene matches. The CDR3 sequence is 16 residues long. Germline CDR1 MNHEY, CDR2 SMNVEV (reference sequence). This clonotype was seen more than once but under ten times. These data were also filed under a second study, of T cells of mothers and their children. This second study says: Related mother and child pairs showed slightly greater overlap (not significant) than unrelated pairs did. Clones that were microchimeric and persistent were not detected among T cells.

The gene calls are TRBV27 and TRBJ2-3, with TRBD2 identical over 9 bases. Input material: blood. This receptor was obtained from a boy younger than 18 in good health. The CDR3 sequence: CASNPGSGGPTDTQYF. The CDR3 bases are TGTGCCAGCAACCCCGGGAGCGGGGGGCCCACAGATACGCAGTATTTT.